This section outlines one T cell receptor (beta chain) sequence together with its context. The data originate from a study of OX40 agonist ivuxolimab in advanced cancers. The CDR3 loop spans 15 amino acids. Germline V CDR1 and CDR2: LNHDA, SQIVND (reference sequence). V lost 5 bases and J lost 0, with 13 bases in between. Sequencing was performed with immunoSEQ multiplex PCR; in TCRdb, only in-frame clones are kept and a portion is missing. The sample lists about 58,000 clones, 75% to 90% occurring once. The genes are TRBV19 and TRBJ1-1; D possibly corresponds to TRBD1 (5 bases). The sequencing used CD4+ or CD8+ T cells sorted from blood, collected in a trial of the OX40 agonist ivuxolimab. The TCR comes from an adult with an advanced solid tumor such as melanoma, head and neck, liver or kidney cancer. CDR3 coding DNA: TGTGCCAGTAGTCTCCTCCGAGGGGTGAACACTGAAGCTTTCTTT. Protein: CASSLLRGVNTEAFF.